This is a list of T cell receptor beta chains from one sample in a study of blood T cell repertoires in COVID-19. Clones were read by immunoSEQ multiplex PCR, and TCRdb kept only the in-frame ones, dropping some. The table records more than 350,000 clones, approximately 89% of them present only once. Specimen: peripheral blood. The receptor set was obtained from a woman aged 25 to 39 with COVID-19, enrolled during active disease. The CDR3 runs from the conserved cysteine through the conserved F or W. The D gene is left open where the match is weak. Rows may omit the clone size; those that give it use once, few, many or a size class.

TGTGCCAGCAGCCCTCCCAGGGGGGTACAAGAGACCCAGTACTTC	CASSPPRGVQETQYF	TRBV7-2	TRBJ2-5	-	-
TGTGCCAGTAGTCCACGAGCCCGCACAGATACGCAGTATTTT	CASSPRARTDTQYF	TRBV19	TRBJ2-3	-	-
TGTGCCACCCAACCGGGACTAGCGAGCACCGGGGAGCTGTTTTTT	CATQPGLASTGELFF	TRBV19	TRBJ2-2	-	TRBD2
TGCGCCAGCAGCCTTTCGGGAGATACGCAGTATTTT	CASSLSGDTQYF	TRBV4-1	TRBJ2-3	-	-
TGTGCCAGCAGTGAACAGGGTAGGACTGAAGCTTTCTTT	CASSEQGRTEAFF	TRBV25-1	TRBJ1-1	-	-
TGTGCCAGCAGCTTGGTCCAGGCAGGGAGGACTGAAGCTTTCTTT	CASSLVQAGRTEAFF	TRBV5-4	TRBJ1-1	-	-
TGTGCCAGCAGCTTAGCGAAGACGGAGTTTCAGTACTTC	CASSLAKTEFQYF	TRBV7-9	TRBJ2-4	-	-
TGTGCCAGTACCCGGCCAACAGGGGGGAGTACGGTGCAGTACTTC	CASTRPTGGSTVQYF	TRBV28	TRBJ2-7	-	TRBD1
TGTGCCAGCAGCTTAGCGCTAAAGGGGCCTAGCAATCAGCCCCAGCATTTT	CASSLALKGPSNQPQHF	TRBV7-9	TRBJ1-5	-	-
TGTGCCAGCAGCTCGGGACTAGCAGCCGATACGCAGTATTTT	CASSSGLAADTQYF	TRBV7-9	TRBJ2-3	-	TRBD2
TGTGCCAGCAGCCTCCTCGGGACAGGTCATTATGGCTACACCTTC	CASSLLGTGHYGYTF	TRBV6-5	TRBJ1-2	-	TRBD1
TGTGCCAACTCTATAGGGGAAGGGGATACGCAGTATTTT	CANSIGEGDTQYF	TRBV6-5	TRBJ2-3	once	-
TGTGCCAGCAGCCAGGAGGGGTGGGCAGGGGGTGAAAAACTGTTTTTT	CASSQEGWAGGEKLFF	TRBV3-1/TRBV3-2	TRBJ1-4	-	TRBD1
TGTGCCAGCAGTGACTTTGCAGGGAACGAGCAGTACTTC	CASSDFAGNEQYF	TRBV2	TRBJ2-7	-	-
TGTGCCAGCAGCCGACTGTGGAGAGCGGGAGACTCCTACGAGCAGTACTTC	CASSRLWRAGDSYEQYF	TRBV5-6	TRBJ2-7	-	TRBD2
TGTGCCAGCAGCGCAGACAGGTTCGACACCGGGGAGCTGTTTTTT	CASSADRFDTGELFF	TRBV2	TRBJ2-2	-	-
TGTGCCAGCAGCCTGTGGGGCGGGACAGAGACCCAGTACTTC	CASSLWGGTETQYF	TRBV2	TRBJ2-5	-	-
TGCGCCAGCAGCCAAGAGAGACAGGGGGGGACTTACGAGCAGTACTTC	CASSQERQGGTYEQYF	TRBV4-1	TRBJ2-7	-	TRBD1
TGTGCCAGCAGCTTATCTGGGACAGCTCCGGGGGTGCAGTACTTC	CASSLSGTAPGVQYF	TRBV5-6	TRBJ2-7	-	-
TGCGCCAGCAGCCAAGGCGGGACTAGCGGGAGTCGGAGTACCGGGGAGCTGTTTTTT	CASSQGGTSGSRSTGELFF	TRBV4-1	TRBJ2-2	-	TRBD2
TGTGCCAGCAGCTCGGGACTCTACGAGCAGTACTTC	CASSSGLYEQYF	TRBV7-9	TRBJ2-7	once	-
TGTGCCAGCAGCCAAGGACAGGGGGCTGAGCAGCCCCAGCATTTT	CASSQGQGAEQPQHF	TRBV4-2	TRBJ1-5	-	TRBD1
TGCAGTGCTAGTCCAAGAGGCGACGAGCAGTACTTC	CSASPRGDEQYF	TRBV20-1	TRBJ2-7	-	-
TGTGCCAGTAGTCTTCGGCGAGGGAATCAAGCCTACGAGCAGTACTTC	CASSLRRGNQAYEQYF	TRBV19	TRBJ2-7	-	-
TGCGCCAGCAGCCAAGGCGCGGGGAGCTATGGCTACACCTTC	CASSQGAGSYGYTF	TRBV4-1	TRBJ1-2	-	-
TGTGCCAGCGCGTCAGGAGGCGCCCCTCACGAGCAGTACTTC	CASASGGAPHEQYF	TRBV28	TRBJ2-7	-	-
TGTGCCAGTAGTCCTTGGACTAGCGGGAGAGCAGATACGCAGTATTTT	CASSPWTSGRADTQYF	TRBV19	TRBJ2-3	-	TRBD2
TGTGCCAGCAGTTACCCGCCCGGGAGAGGCTACGAGCAGTACTTC	CASSYPPGRGYEQYF	TRBV6-2/TRBV6-3	TRBJ2-7	-	-
TGTGCCAGCAGTTATCGCCCAGGCGAATACGAGCAGTACTTC	CASSYRPGEYEQYF	TRBV6-5	TRBJ2-7	-	-
TGTGCCAGCAGCCCGGTAGGGGTCTATGGCTACACCTTC	CASSPVGVYGYTF	TRBV7-9	TRBJ1-2	-	-
TGTGCCATCAGTTCGGGACAGAGTAACTCCTACGAGCAGTACTTC	CAISSGQSNSYEQYF	TRBV10-3	TRBJ2-7	-	TRBD1
TGTGCCAGCAGCCAGGGTCCCGGGACAGGTGGCTATGGCTACACCTTC	CASSQGPGTGGYGYTF	TRBV3-1/TRBV3-2	TRBJ1-2	-	TRBD1
TGTGCCAGCAGCCCTTCGGCGGGGACGAAGACCCAGTACTTC	CASSPSAGTKTQYF	TRBV3-1/TRBV3-2	TRBJ2-5	-	-
TGTGCCAGCAGTCGTCTCAACTATGGCTACACCTTC	CASSRLNYGYTF	TRBV28	TRBJ1-2	-	-
TGTGCCAGCAGCTTAGCGGGAGGCAACGAGCAGTACTTC	CASSLAGGNEQYF	TRBV5-6	TRBJ2-7	once	TRBD2
TGCGCCAGCAGCTTACTTAGCGGGTCTAGCACAGATACGCAGTATTTT	CASSLLSGSSTDTQYF	TRBV5-1	TRBJ2-3	-	TRBD2
TGTGCCAGCAGTGAATACGGTTCGGAGACCCAGTACTTC	CASSEYGSETQYF	TRBV25-1	TRBJ2-5	-	-
TGCGCCAGCAGCAGTACAGGGGGCGCGGGGCAGCCCCAGCATTTT	CASSSTGGAGQPQHF	TRBV4-1	TRBJ1-5	-	TRBD1
TGTGCCAGCAGCTTAGGACAGGGGGGAGGCAAAAACATTCAGTACTTC	CASSLGQGGGKNIQYF	TRBV7-9	TRBJ2-4	-	TRBD1
TGTGCCACCGCGCCTAGCGGGAGCTACGAGCAGTACTTC	CATAPSGSYEQYF	TRBV6-5	TRBJ2-7	-	TRBD2
TGTGCCAGCAGCCCCAGGGGGTCTAGTGAAGCTTTCTTT	CASSPRGSSEAFF	TRBV6-5	TRBJ1-1	-	TRBD1
TGTGCCAGCAGCTTACAGGGTAGCAGCAATCAGCCCCAGCATTTT	CASSLQGSSNQPQHF	TRBV7-2	TRBJ1-5	-	-
TGTGCCAGCATAGGTGGAGTTAGCTCCTACGAGCAGTACTTC	CASIGGVSSYEQYF	TRBV28	TRBJ2-7	-	-
TGTGCCAGCAGCCAAGACGGAGGAGGAAGGGCCTATCAGCCCCAGCATTTT	CASSQDGGGRAYQPQHF	TRBV4-2	TRBJ1-5	-	-
TGTGCCACCAGTGATTTGGGTCAGGGGGCGAACACCGGGGAGCTGTTTTTT	CATSDLGQGANTGELFF	TRBV24-1	TRBJ2-2	-	TRBD1
TGTGCCAGTAGTATTCGGGGGACAGGGATGTCTGAAGCTTTCTTT	CASSIRGTGMSEAFF	TRBV19	TRBJ1-1	-	TRBD1
TGTGCCAGCAGCCAAGAAGGGGGCCGGTCACCCCTCCACTTT	CASSQEGGRSPLHF	TRBV3-1/TRBV3-2	TRBJ1-6	many	TRBD1
TGTGCCTGGAGTTCCGGGACAGTACGCAAGTACTTC	CAWSSGTVRKYF	TRBV30	TRBJ2-7	-	TRBD1
TGTGCCAGCAGCACCGGGGGGACAGGGGGCGAGACCCAGTACTTC	CASSTGGTGGETQYF	TRBV7-9	TRBJ2-5	-	TRBD1
TGTGCCAGCAGATCGGACAGGGAGGGCAATCAGCCCCAGCATTTT	CASRSDREGNQPQHF	TRBV28	TRBJ1-5	-	TRBD1
TGTGCCAGTAGCCTCGCTCGGGGGACCGGGGAGCTGTTTTTT	CASSLARGTGELFF	TRBV19	TRBJ2-2	-	-
TGTGCCAGCAGTCCTACAGGCTACTCTGGAAACACCATATATTTT	CASSPTGYSGNTIYF	TRBV27	TRBJ1-3	-	-
TGTGCCAGCAGCTTATACAGGGACCAGCCCCAGCATTTT	CASSLYRDQPQHF	TRBV7-9	TRBJ1-5	-	-
TGTGCCAGCATCCTTCCACTCTCGAACACTGAAGCTTTCTTT	CASILPLSNTEAFF	TRBV13	TRBJ1-1	-	-